The 15 T cell receptor beta chains reported below all come from one sample, sequenced in a study of OX40 agonist ivuxolimab in advanced cancers. Generated by immunoSEQ multiplex PCR, the TCRdb table keeps only in-frame clones and is missing some. The table records approximately 76,000 clones, roughly nine tenths of them present only once. The sequences come from CD4+ or CD8+ T cells sorted from blood, collected in a trial of the OX40 agonist ivuxolimab. The receptors originated from an adult with an advanced solid tumor such as melanoma, head and neck, liver or kidney cancer.

The chain couples TRBV28 to TRBJ1-2; TRBD1 might be the D (6 bases). The CDR3 totals 17 residues. V lost 7 bases to trimming and J lost 2 bases, with 23 bases between them. Germline CDR1 and CDR2: MDHEN and SYDVKM. Here the CDR3 reads CASMSGGLSSKNYGYTF. Here the CDR3 DNA reads TGTGCCAGCATGTCCGGGGGGCTAAGCTCTAAGAACTATGGCTACACCTTC.

The CDR3 nucleotides are TGTGCCAGCAGCAAACGAAGCCGGGGGTCCTTGCCAGATACGCAGTATTTT. It encodes CASSKRSRGSLPDTQYF. This chain uses TRBV21-1 with TRBJ2-3; the table calls TRBD2, which could not be checked here. TRBV21-1 is reported as a pseudogene. CDR3 size: 17 residues.

V and J are TRBV5-1 and TRBJ2-7, with 7 bases identical to TRBD2. The V and J ends lost 0 bases and 5 bases, in that order; junction bases with no gene match: 8. Germline lookup yields CDR1 SGHRS and CDR2 YFSETQ. This CDR3 comprises 15 residues. CDR3 region: CASSLDRGRGDEQYF. The CDR3 DNA follows: TGCGCCAGCAGCTTGGATCGCGGGAGAGGGGACGAGCAGTACTTC. Drawing the rest from reference TRBV5-1 and TRBJ2-7, the complete variable domain is KAGVTQTPRYLIKTRGQQVTLSCSPISGHRSVSWYQQTPGQGLQFLFEYFSETQRNKGNFPGRFSGRQFSNSRSEMNVSTLELGDSALYLCASSLDRGRGDEQYFGPGTRLTVT.

In this sample, this clone turned up a few times. The chain is built from TRBV28 and TRBJ1-3; D remains ambiguous. The V end lost 3 bases, the J end lost 4 bases, and 7 bases lay between the germline ends. The germline gives CDR1 MDHEN, CDR2 SYDVKM. This CDR3 spans 13 amino acids. As DNA, the CDR3 is TGTGCCAGCAGTTTTGGGGTCGGAAACACCATATATTTT. Its protein is CASSFGVGNTIYF. The full variable domain, its missing parts supplied by reference TRBV28 and TRBJ1-3, is DVKVTQSSRYLVKRTGEKVFLECVQDMDHENMFWYRQDPGLGLRLIYFSYDVKMKEKGDIPEGYSVSREKKERFSLILESASTNQTSMYLCASSFGVGNTIYFGEGSWLTVV.

The chain links TRBV7-3 to TRBJ2-1; 7 bases are a match to TRBD2. The V segment lost 5 bases and the J segment 8 bases; nucleotides outside the gene matches: 12. Germline V CDR1 and CDR2: SGHTA, FQGTGA. CDR3 length equals 15 residues. The CDR3 loop is CASSQARTRDDEQFF. As DNA, the CDR3 is TGTGCCAGCAGCCAGGCCCGGACTAGGGATGATGAGCAGTTCTTC.

The V gene is TRBV7-2, the J gene TRBJ2-5, with TRBD2 matching 7 bases. Germline V CDR1 and CDR2: SGHTA, FQGNSA. Germline trimming cut 6 bases from V and 1 base from J; bases unmatched to any gene: 5. This CDR3 region has 14 residues. The CDR3: CASSLPSGQETQYF. The CDR3 DNA reads as TGTGCCAGCAGTCTCCCTAGCGGCCAAGAGACCCAGTACTTC.

The chain links TRBV19 to TRBJ2-2; a weak D match, TRBD2 (5 bases). V was shortened by 4 bases and J by 1 base, with 10 bases between the two germline ends. This CDR3 spans 15 amino acids. Looked up from germline, CDR1 is LNHDA and CDR2 is SQIVND (reference sequence). The DNA of the CDR3 is TGTGCCAGTAGTAGGTTGGGGAGGAACACCGGGGAGCTGTTTTTT. It encodes CASSRLGRNTGELFF.

V is TRBV7-8 and J is TRBJ2-7, with no clear D. CDR3 length: 13 amino acids. V gave up 1 base and J gave up 7 bases, with 11 bases separating them. Germline CDR1 is SGHVS and CDR2 is FQNEAQ. CDR3 coding DNA: TGTGCCAGCAGCTTAGTAGTGGGGTGGGAGCAGTACTTC. It is translated as CASSLVVGWEQYF.

In this sample, this clone turned up once. The chain joins TRBV11-2 to TRBJ1-1; 10 bases map to TRBD1. The CDR3 contains 15 residues. Germline-derived CDR1 and CDR2 are SGHAT and FQNNGV. With 5 bases clipped from V and 3 bases from J, the junction kept 6 bases outside the gene matches. The CDR3 nucleotides read TGTGCCAGCAGCCCGAAGGACAGGGGGGACACTGAAGCTTTCTTT. It translates to CASSPKDRGDTEAFF.

As for this clone: An end of the junction differs from the germline gene, which may be a read error. The chain is built from TRBV9 and TRBJ2-6; maybe TRBD1 (5 bases). Germline V gene sequence: CDR1 SGDLS, CDR2 YYNGEE. The CDR3 contains 17 residues. The CDR3 sequence is CASSVVPQGSGANVLTF. The CDR3, as DNA: TGTGCCAGCAGCGTAGTCCCCCAGGGCTCTGGTGCCAACGTCCTGACTTTC.

This clone was picked up one time. The gene calls are TRBV11-2 and TRBJ2-3; TRBD2 matches at 8 bases. Per germline, CDR1 SGHAT and CDR2 FQNNGV. This CDR3 is 17 amino acids long. Trimming cost V 5 bases and J 5 bases; bases outside gene matches: 15. The DNA of the CDR3 is TGTGCCAGCAGCCCCCCGCCGGGGGCGGGGGGCGTAGATACGCAGTATTTT. It codes for CASSPPPGAGGVDTQYF.

The chain is built from TRBV25-1 and TRBJ2-3; 9 bases are shared with TRBD1. This CDR3 spans 15 amino acids. Germline V gene data show CDR1 as MGHDK and CDR2 as SYGVNS. V dropped 8 bases and J dropped 2; count of bases not matched to a gene: 8. CDR3 protein: CASGRQGGNTDTQYF. The DNA for the CDR3 is TGTGCCAGCGGCCGACAGGGGGGAAACACAGATACGCAGTATTTT.

The chain joins TRBV5-5 to TRBJ1-3; D might be TRBD1 (6 bases). Germline values: CDR1 SGHKS, CDR2 YYEKEE (reference sequence). V was trimmed by 4 bases and J by 2 bases, leaving 16 bases between them. CDR3 size: 16 residues. For the CDR3, the DNA is TGTGCCAGCAGCCATATATCGGGGGCGGCTGGAAACACCATATATTTT. Translating gives CASSHISGAAGNTIYF. The complete variable domain, with remaining parts taken from reference TRBV5-5 and TRBJ1-3, reads DAGVTQSPTHLIKTRGQQVTLRCSPISGHKSVSWYQQVLGQGPQFIFQYYEKEERGRGNFPDRFSARQFPNYSSELNVNALLLGDSALYLCASSHISGAAGNTIYFGEGSWLTVV.

The rearrangement uses TRBV6-6 and TRBJ2-7, with 14 bases matching TRBD2. CDR1 is MNHNY, CDR2 SVGAGI, per germline (reference sequence). The ends lost 5 bases at V and 6 bases at J; junction bases unmatched: 3. CDR3 size: 14 residues. The CDR3 here is CASSGTSGSIEQYF. The CDR3, as DNA: TGTGCCAGCAGTGGGACTAGCGGGAGCATCGAGCAGTACTTC.

This clone has a single count. The rearrangement links TRBV7-2 to TRBJ2-5, with D possibly matching TRBD2 (6 bases). The CDR3 loop spans 14 amino acids. Germline-derived CDR1 and CDR2 are SGHTA and FQGNSA. The germline V and J ends were trimmed by 8 bases and 0 bases, with 13 bases remaining between them. For the CDR3, the DNA is TGTGCCAGCCAGGCGGGGAGCTACCAAGAGACCCAGTACTTC. This codes for CASQAGSYQETQYF.